Listed below are T cell receptor beta chains from one sample, sequenced in a study of CXCR3-negative and CXCR3-positive naive CD8 T cells. With the 5' RACE reads reprocessed, TCRdb shows one record per CDR3 protein and no DNA. There are about 62,000 distinct CDR3 sequences in the sample, with more than 4% held by the top ten. The source material was naive CXCR3- CD8+ T cells from blood. The receptor source for this set is a human donor in good health. Some clones in this sample may be carry-over from other donors' samples. The CDR3 runs from the conserved cysteine through the conserved F or W. For some rows the clone size is stated as once, few or many, or as a class when expanded; others skip it.

J gene	clone size	V gene	CDR3 protein
TRBJ1-2	.	TRBV6-1	CASSEEDSIPPYGYTF
TRBJ2-7	.	TRBV5-1	CASSSAHDRGRYEQYF
TRBJ2-3	.	TRBV28	CASSLGQGVTDTQYF
TRBJ1-2	.	TRBV29-1	CSVEDLGGDGYTF
TRBJ2-5	.	TRBV28	CASSIWIGTRTETQYF
TRBJ2-7	.	TRBV29-1	CSVESSIDYEQYF
TRBJ2-3	.	TRBV4-2	CASSQDPGAGGDTQYF
TRBJ2-3	.	TRBV28	CASRPTAGGGKDTQYF
TRBJ2-6	.	TRBV9	CASSAPSGANVLTF
TRBJ2-7	.	TRBV20-1	CSASYGTGGYEQYF
TRBJ2-2	.	TRBV5-1	CASSFRISNTGELFF
TRBJ2-1	.	TRBV10-3	CAITGTVRSNEQFF
TRBJ2-2	.	TRBV29-1	CSVRVTGELFF
TRBJ2-7	.	TRBV7-9	CASSPQTGHYEQYF
TRBJ1-1	.	TRBV29-1	CSVEENTEAFF
TRBJ2-5	.	TRBV20-1	CSARVTPWQETQYF
TRBJ2-7	.	TRBV29-1	CSVPAGNSYEQYF
TRBJ2-1	.	TRBV29-1	CSGKPPGQGAGEQFF
TRBJ2-7	.	TRBV7-9	CASSSRGQHSYEQYF
TRBJ2-5	.	TRBV4-3	CASSPQVGEETQYF
TRBJ1-4	.	TRBV28	CASSFPDDNEKLFF
TRBJ2-1	.	TRBV7-6	CASSLRSTSGSSYNEQFF
TRBJ2-3	.	TRBV6-5	CASSNGEHGASGTDTQYF
TRBJ2-1	.	TRBV7-6	CASSLGGTSGGKSYNEQFF
TRBJ2-3	.	TRBV12-3/TRBV12-4	CASSVDASGRRADTQYF
TRBJ2-5	.	TRBV29-1	CSVERGRGETQYF
TRBJ2-7	.	TRBV28	CASSFYGTVISYEQYF
TRBJ2-5	.	TRBV28	CASSLSTGETQETQYF
TRBJ1-6	.	TRBV9	CASSSGGGFNSPLHF
TRBJ2-7	.	TRBV27	CASSSRDRGNEQYF
TRBJ2-7	.	TRBV28	CARRHGTLKWYEQYF
TRBJ2-1	.	TRBV10-3	CAIRPGHADNEQFF
TRBJ2-5	.	TRBV29-1	CSVGNRGSEETQYF
TRBJ1-1	.	TRBV29-1	CSVFDREGNTEAFF
TRBJ2-7	.	TRBV2	CASSPTPSGGDYEQYF
TRBJ2-1	.	TRBV5-6	CASSGIFQSSYNEQFF
TRBJ2-3	.	TRBV12-3/TRBV12-4	CASRDRATTDTQYF
TRBJ2-2	.	TRBV29-1	CSVGPPGTGELFF
TRBJ2-6	.	TRBV7-8	CASSSESGANVLTF
TRBJ1-2	.	TRBV5-1	CASSHRGTGGPDDGYTF
TRBJ1-1	.	TRBV5-1	CASSGGRNTEAFF
TRBJ2-7	.	TRBV7-3	CASSFGPLYEQYF
TRBJ2-1	.	TRBV19	CASRARTSYNEQFF
TRBJ2-3	.	TRBV5-4	CASRTGSDTQYF
TRBJ1-1	.	TRBV21-1	CASSKRKAPNTEAFF
TRBJ2-7	medium-sized	TRBV6-2/TRBV6-3	CASSYSTRQGDPYEQYF
TRBJ2-3	.	TRBV7-2	CASSDLGVTDTQYF
TRBJ1-2	.	TRBV6-6	CASSTGTGGTNYGYTF
TRBJ2-7	.	TRBV25-1	CASSGTASTEQYF
TRBJ2-4	.	TRBV11-2	CASSSALHRDPKNIQYF
TRBJ2-7	.	TRBV7-3	CASSLLAGDEQYF
TRBJ2-3	.	TRBV11-2	CASSLGRRLTDTQYF
TRBJ2-3	.	TRBV28	CASSLYPRTRDTDTQYF
TRBJ1-1	.	TRBV29-1	CSVVRGQGNTEAFF